This T cell receptor (beta chain) was observed in a study of blood T cell repertoires in COVID-19. CDR3 length: 12 residues. V shed 8 bases and J shed 2 bases, with 12 bases lying between them. CDR1 is SQVTM, CDR2 ANQGSEA, per germline. TCRdb's table, derived via immunoSEQ multiplex PCR, lists solely in-frame clones and lacks some. This table has hundreds of thousands of clones, 75% to 90% appearing once. J is TRBJ2-5 and V is TRBV29-1; possible D gene TRBD2, 6 bases. The sequenced material came from PBMCs or T cells enriched from blood (not recorded which). The TCR comes from a woman aged 40 to 50 who had recovered from COVID-19. This CDR3 reads CSYMEGQETQYF. CDR3 coding DNA: TGCAGCTATATGGAGGGGCAAGAGACCCAGTACTTC.